This T cell receptor (beta chain) was observed in a study of cytomegalovirus exposure and HLA in healthy donors. A multiplex PCR was run with 60 Vbeta primers and 13 Jbeta primers. Assay: immunoSEQ multiplex PCR; the TCRdb copy retains only in-frame clones and omits some. The sample carries some 190,000 clones, approximately 78% recorded once. Germline lookup yields CDR1 KGHSH and CDR2 LQKENI. V dropped 3 bases and J dropped 7; count of bases not matched to a gene: 6. This CDR3 is built from 15 residues. The TCR was taken from a male donor in good health and CMV-seronegative. The chain combines TRBV18 with TRBJ1-4, with 9 bases fitting TRBD1. The specimen sequenced was PBMCs. CDR3 DNA: TGTGCCAGCTCACCCCCGGGACAGGGAGGTGAAAAACTGTTTTTT. Encoded protein: CASSPPGQGGEKLFF.